The clone carrying this TCR beta chain has a single count. The data were obtained in a study of control samples from healthy donors and cancer patients. The data were produced by immunoSEQ multiplex PCR, yet TCRdb's version contains in-frame clones alone and is incomplete. There are about 97,000 clones in the sample; roughly 90% occur only once, and under 10% lies in the top ten. This CDR3 region has 15 residues. The V and J ends lost 7 bases and 1 base, in that order; junction bases with no gene match: 4. CDR1 and CDR2 from the germline V gene are MNHEY and SVGAGI. The sample consisted of blood. The chain couples TRBV6-5 to TRBJ1-1; TRBD1 matches at 12 bases. The sequence came from a man in his thirties or forties in good health. CDR3: CASKRGQGANTEAFF. DNA of the CDR3: TGTGCCAGCAAGCGGGGACAGGGGGCGAACACTGAAGCTTTCTTT.